These 20 T cell receptor beta chains came from one sample sequenced in a study of shared clonotypes between healthy human individuals. Sequencing was performed with immunoSEQ multiplex PCR; in TCRdb, only in-frame clones are kept and a portion is missing. The sample carries about 2.1 million clones, about 93% recorded once. The naive CD8 subset, CD45RO-negative cells positively selected for CCR7, excluded terminally differentiated effector memory CD45RA+ cells. The sequenced sample was naive CD8+ T cells from PBMCs. All receptors come from a man between 18 and 29 years old in good health. Some clones in this sample may be carry-over from other donors' samples.

The V gene is TRBV10-3, the J gene TRBJ1-1, with TRBD1 as a possible D gene (5 bases). This CDR3 has 11 amino acids. The germline V gene encodes CDR1 ENHRY and CDR2 SYGVKD. Deletions cut 8 bases from V and 3 bases from J, with 7 bases between. CDR3 loop: CAIGRDTEAFF. CDR3 DNA sequence: TGTGCCATCGGCAGGGACACTGAAGCTTTCTTT.

This chain uses TRBV18 with TRBJ2-7; TRBD2 agrees at 8 bases. The CDR3 is 15 amino acids. V was clipped by 3 bases and J by 4 bases; unmatched bases: 8. The germline V gene encodes CDR1 KGHSH and CDR2 LQKENI. CDR3 sequence reads: CASSPGTREPYEQYF. In DNA form, the CDR3 reads TGTGCCAGCTCACCCGGGACTAGAGAGCCATACGAGCAGTACTTC.

The V call is TRBV5-1, the J call TRBJ2-7; 7 bases agree with TRBD1. The CDR3 totals 14 residues. Trimming at V came to 2 bases and at J to 4 bases, leaving 6 bases not matched to a gene. Per the germline V gene, CDR1 is SGHRS and CDR2 is YFSETQ. CDR3 nucleotide sequence: TGCGCCAGCAGCTTAACGGGACAGCTATACGAGCAGTACTTC. Translation: CASSLTGQLYEQYF.

The DNA of the CDR3 is TGCGCCAGCAGCCAGGAACCGGGAACCCCGGGCGGCGCGAACACCGGGGAGCTGTTTTTT. It translates to CASSQEPGTPGGANTGELFF. The chain is built from TRBV4-1 and TRBJ2-2; TRBD2 is a possible D gene (5 bases). The germline V gene has CDR1 MGHRA and CDR2 YSYEKL. The V end was cut by 3 bases, the J end by 0 bases, with 23 bases between. The CDR3 has 20 amino acids.

For the CDR3, the DNA is TGTGCCAGCAACGGGGTCAGCGGACTAGCGGGACTAAACACCGGGGAGCTGTTTTTT. Residues: CASNGVSGLAGLNTGELFF. The chain joins TRBV7-8 to TRBJ2-2, with TRBD2 identical over 12 bases. CDR3 length: 19 residues. The V and J ends lost 7 bases and 2 bases, in that order; junction bases with no gene match: 14. CDR1 and CDR2 from the germline V gene are SGHVS and FQNEAQ.

Note on this clone: The same CDR3 arises from other DNA sequences in this sample as well. This sequence joins TRBV6-5 and TRBJ2-2; no definite D call. The CDR3 contains 14 residues. Germline-derived CDR1 and CDR2 are MNHEY and SVGAGI. The ends were cut back, 2 bases at V and 2 bases at J, with 6 bases in the middle. CDR3 coding DNA: TGTGCCAGCAGTTACAGAGGAAACACCGGGGAGCTGTTTTTT. This gives the protein CASSYRGNTGELFF.

The chain employs TRBV28 and TRBJ1-1, with unresolved D. The CDR3 extends over 14 amino acids. V was shortened by 6 bases and J by 4 bases, with 15 bases between the two germline ends. Germline CDR1 is MDHEN and CDR2 is SYDVKM. The CDR3 sequence is CASSRELLGTEAFF. DNA for the CDR3: TGTGCCAGCAGCCGGGAGCTATTAGGCACTGAAGCTTTCTTT.

The chain carries TRBV9 and TRBJ2-3; TRBD2 agrees at 7 bases. V shed 4 bases and J 1 base; nucleotides not matched to a gene: 15. This CDR3 region has 18 residues. Germline CDR1 is SGDLS and CDR2 is YYNGEE. The CDR3 loop reads CASSLGREGRRGTDTQYF. CDR3 coding DNA: TGTGCCAGCAGCTTAGGCAGGGAGGGCCGGAGGGGCACAGATACGCAGTATTTT.

The chain links TRBV7-9 to TRBJ1-2; D call uncertain. The V end was cut by 5 bases, the J end by 3 bases, with 19 bases between. The germline CDR1 and CDR2 sequences are SEHNR and FQNEAQ (reference sequence). The CDR3 is made up of 16 amino acids. CDR3 protein: CASSPRGFGSDYGYTF. The DNA of the CDR3 is TGTGCCAGCAGCCCCCGTGGTTTCGGGTCGGACTATGGCTACACCTTC. Looking up the rest from reference TRBV7-9 and TRBJ1-2 gives the full variable domain: DTGVSQNPRHKITKRGQNVTFRCDPISEHNRLYWYRQTLGQGPEFLTYFQNEAQLEKSRLLSDRFSAERPKGSFSTLEIQRTEQGDSAMYLCASSPRGFGSDYGYTFGSGTRLTVV.

The chain recombines TRBV28 with TRBJ1-2; tentative D call: TRBD1 (6 bases). Trimming removed 5 bases from V and 5 bases from J, with 15 bases in between. CDR1 is MDHEN and CDR2 is SYDVKM in the germline V gene. The CDR3 has 14 amino acids. The CDR3, as DNA: TGTGCCAGCAGTCCAGGGGAGGGGCTGTATGGCTACACCTTC. Its protein is CASSPGEGLYGYTF.

The chain employs TRBV27 and TRBJ2-1; the D gene is possibly TRBD2 (5 bases). With 4 bases removed from V and 0 bases from J, the gap between germline ends came to 10 bases. The CDR3 length is 15 residues. The germline CDR1 and CDR2 sequences are MNHEY and SMNVEV (reference sequence). This CDR3 reads CASSSDWGSYNEQFF. CDR3 in DNA: TGTGCCAGCAGTTCGGACTGGGGCTCCTACAATGAGCAGTTCTTC.

V is TRBV28 and J is TRBJ1-3; 9 positions match TRBD1. J lost 3 bases, V lost 5 bases, and 8 bases had no gene match. In germline, CDR1 is MDHEN, CDR2 SYDVKM. This CDR3 is 16 amino acids long. Here the CDR3 DNA reads TGTGCCAGCAGTGAAACAGGGGGCCTAAGTGGAAACACCATATATTTT. Amino acid sequence: CASSETGGLSGNTIYF.

The rearrangement uses TRBV28 and TRBJ2-5, with a tentative D call TRBD1 (6 bases). With 6 bases removed from V and 5 bases from J, the gap between germline ends came to 13 bases. The germline CDR1 and CDR2 sequences are MDHEN and SYDVKM. The CDR3 sequence is 13 residues long. The DNA for the CDR3 is TGTGCCAGCAGACAGGGTTTGAGGGAGACCCAGTACTTC. Protein sequence: CASRQGLRETQYF. The full variable domain, in which reference TRBV28 and TRBJ2-5 provide the parts outside the CDR3, is DVKVTQSSRYLVKRTGEKVFLECVQDMDHENMFWYRQDPGLGLRLIYFSYDVKMKEKGDIPEGYSVSREKKERFSLILESASTNQTSMYLCASRQGLRETQYFGPGTRLLVL.

The V and J genes are TRBV29-1 and TRBJ2-1; D might be TRBD2 (6 bases). This CDR3 is built from 11 residues. Per the germline V gene, CDR1 is SQVTM and CDR2 is ANQGSEA. Trimming pared 3 bases from V and 8 bases from J, leaving 8 bases between. The CDR3 DNA sequence: TGCAGCGTTGAGCGGGACGATGAGCAGTTCTTC. Amino acid sequence: CSVERDDEQFF.

CDR3 amino acids: CASRGGGAYEQYF. CDR3 in DNA: TGTGCCAGCAGGGGGGGAGGGGCATACGAGCAGTACTTC. J is TRBJ2-7 and V is TRBV27; 7 bases map to TRBD2. The CDR3 loop spans 13 amino acids. V gave up 6 bases and J gave up 4 bases; unmatched junction bases: 6. CDR1 is MNHEY and CDR2 is SMNVEV in the germline V gene (reference sequence).

V usage is TRBV9 and J usage is TRBJ2-7, with TRBD1 matching over 10 bases. V was pared by 4 bases and J by 2 bases, with 6 bases of the junction left unmatched. The CDR3 is made up of 15 amino acids. Per the germline V gene, CDR1 is SGDLS and CDR2 is YYNGEE. The CDR3: CASSTSGTGAYEQYF. For the CDR3, the DNA is TGTGCCAGCAGCACATCCGGGACAGGGGCCTACGAGCAGTACTTC.

The rearrangement links TRBV10-3 to TRBJ2-1; 9 bases line up with TRBD2. Losses at the gene ends were 4 bases for V and 0 bases for J; bases not matched to a gene: 4. The CDR3 is made up of 16 amino acids. CDR1 is ENHRY, CDR2 SYGVKD, per germline. CDR3 nucleotide sequence: TGTGCCATCAGTGGTGATAGCGGGAGCTCCTACAATGAGCAGTTCTTC. Protein: CAISGDSGSSYNEQFF.

The rearrangement links TRBV6-1 to TRBJ1-2, with D possibly being TRBD1 (5 bases). Germline V gives CDR1 MNHNS, CDR2 SASEGT. V lost 7 bases and J lost 4, with 19 bases in between. The CDR3 loop spans 15 amino acids. The CDR3 coding sequence is TGTGCCAGCATGATGGGGGACCCGTACTCCTATGGCTACACCTTC. This sequence encodes CASMMGDPYSYGYTF.

The rearrangement uses TRBV9 and TRBJ2-7, with D possibly TRBD1 on 6 matching bases. With 0 bases removed from V and 2 bases from J, the gap between germline ends came to 12 bases. Germline lookup yields CDR1 SGDLS and CDR2 YYNGEE. This CDR3 is built from 15 residues. As DNA, the CDR3 is TGTGCCAGCAGCGTAGAAGGGGGACCGACCTACGAGCAGTACTTC. It is translated as CASSVEGGPTYEQYF.

In DNA form, the CDR3 reads TGTGCCAGCAGCTTCCGGGACACCTCCTACGAGCAGTACTTC. Translated: CASSFRDTSYEQYF. The chain joins TRBV9 to TRBJ2-7; D may be TRBD1 (6 bases). The CDR3 contains 14 residues. The V end was cut by 4 bases, the J end by 0 bases, with 11 bases between. Germline-derived CDR1 and CDR2 are SGDLS and YYNGEE.